Below, 4 T cell receptor beta chains from the same sample are listed, as sequenced in a study of STAT5B mutations in CD4+ large granular lymphocyte leukemia. Some clones are missing from TCRdb's copy, which holds only in-frame ones; the method was immunoSEQ multiplex PCR. There are over 30,000 clones in the sample; 87% occur only once, and less than 3.5% lies in the top ten. The sequenced material came from CD4+ T cells from blood buffy coats. Receptors originate from a human donor in good health.

This chain joins TRBV29-1 and TRBJ2-5; 10 bases map to TRBD1. Germline CDR1 reads SQVTM; CDR2 reads ANQGSEA. The CDR3 is made up of 15 amino acids. The V and J ends lost 3 bases and 4 bases, in that order; junction bases with no gene match: 8. The CDR3 spells CSVEVLTGGVETQYF. The CDR3 region has the DNA TGCAGCGTTGAGGTTCTGACAGGGGGCGTAGAGACCCAGTACTTC.

The chain employs TRBV5-1 and TRBJ1-3; D is unclear. The CDR3 consists of 16 residues. CDR1 SGHRS and CDR2 YFSETQ come from the germline V gene. The V end lost 4 bases, the J end lost 0 bases, and 14 bases lay between the germline ends. The CDR3 loop reads CASSLTPGISGNTIYF. The CDR3, as DNA: TGCGCCAGCAGCCTCACGCCGGGCATCTCTGGAAACACCATATATTTT.

V and J are TRBV7-8 and TRBJ2-7; D may be TRBD1 (6 bases). The CDR3 consists of 16 residues. Germline V gene sequence: CDR1 SGHVS, CDR2 FQNEAQ. The V end was cut by 4 bases, the J end by 3 bases, with 19 bases between. The CDR3, as DNA: TGTGCCAGCAGCTCCCAGAGGGGGATTCTCAACTACGAGCAGTACTTC. Translating gives CASSSQRGILNYEQYF.

This chain links TRBV16 with TRBJ1-2, with 7 bases matching TRBD1. The CDR3 has 15 amino acids. J gave up 2 bases and V 2 bases, and 5 bases lay outside the gene matches. Germline CDR1 is KGHSY and CDR2 is FQNENV. CDR3 region: CASSQVGQNNYGYTF. CDR3 sequence (DNA): TGTGCCAGCAGCCAAGTGGGACAGAACAACTATGGCTACACCTTC.